These 20 T cell receptor beta chains were all obtained from the same sample, sequenced in a study of multiple sclerosis patients with progressive multifocal leukoencephalopathy. The table came from immunoSEQ multiplex PCR; TCRdb's copy has only in-frame clones and leaves some out. The top ten clones hold 1.1% of a sample with tens of thousands of clones, approximately 90% of them seen once. The time point denotes: before natalizumab initiation. The sequenced material came from PBMCs. The receptors originated from a human donor with multiple sclerosis.

This rearrangement joins TRBV7-4 to TRBJ1-2; no firm D call. Germline CDR1 reads SGHVT; CDR2 reads SQSDAQ. The CDR3 is 17 residues long. The V gene lost 3 bases and the J gene lost 4 bases, with 21 bases spanning the gap. The CDR3 here is CASSFVHSARKIYGYTF. CDR3 nucleotides: TGTGCCAGCAGCTTTGTACATTCAGCTCGAAAGATCTATGGCTACACCTTC.

The chain carries TRBV15 and TRBJ2-1; 8 bases are a match to TRBD2. The germline V gene has CDR1 LNHNV and CDR2 YYDKDF (reference sequence). The V and J ends lost 1 base and 10 bases, in that order; junction bases with no gene match: 12. The CDR3 length is 16 residues. Written as DNA, the CDR3 is TGTGCCACCAGCAGAGGCGAGGGCGGGGGGTACTCAGAGCAGTTCTTC. Residues: CATSRGEGGGYSEQFF. The full variable domain, completed using reference TRBV15 and TRBJ2-1, is DAMVIQNPRYQVTQFGKPVTLSCSQTLNHNVMYWYQQKSSQAPKLLFHYYDKDFNNEADTPDNFQSRRPNTSFCFLDIRSPGLGDTAMYLCATSRGEGGGYSEQFFGPGTRLTVL.

V gene TRBV5-1 combines with J gene TRBJ2-3; D is possibly TRBD1 (5 bases). The germline V gene has CDR1 SGHRS and CDR2 YFSETQ. The CDR3 consists of 14 residues. With 2 bases removed from V and 1 base from J, the gap between germline ends came to 8 bases. In nucleotides, the CDR3 is TGCGCCAGCAGCTTTGGGGCCCGCACAGATACGCAGTATTTT. Its protein product is CASSFGARTDTQYF.

J is TRBJ2-3 and V is TRBV6-6; D uncertain. The CDR3 extends over 11 amino acids. The V end was cut by 6 bases, the J end by 6 bases, with 7 bases between. Germline CDR1 and CDR2: MNHNY and SVGAGI (reference sequence). The CDR3 reads CASSQRDTQYF. CDR3 DNA sequence: TGTGCCAGCAGCCAAAGGGATACGCAGTATTTT.

V is TRBV7-6 and J is TRBJ1-2; weak D call: TRBD1 (6 bases). Trimming removed 5 bases at V and 4 bases at J, with 20 bases between. The CDR3 contains 16 residues. From germline, CDR1 is SGHVS and CDR2 FNYEAQ. The CDR3, as DNA: TGTGCCAGCAGCCCACGAGGGGGGGGACCACCCTATGGCTACACCTTC. The encoded protein is CASSPRGGGPPYGYTF. The variable domain in full, completed from reference TRBV7-6 and TRBJ1-2, reads GAGVSQSPRYKVTKRGQDVALRCDPISGHVSLYWYRQALGQGPEFLTYFNYEAQQDKSGLPNDRFSAERPEGSISTLTIQRTEQRDSAMYRCASSPRGGGPPYGYTFGSGTRLTVV.

The V and J genes are TRBV19 and TRBJ2-5; D is ambiguous. TRBJ2-7 explains the end of the DNA better; the J call may be wrong. CDR1 LNHDA and CDR2 SQIVND come from the germline V gene (reference sequence). The CDR3 is made up of 13 amino acids. In nucleotides, the CDR3 is TGTGCCAGTAGTATCGGTGCTTCCTACGAGCAGTACTTC. Translation: CASSIGASYEQYF.

The chain is built from TRBV5-4 and TRBJ1-2; D not certain. Deletions cut 4 bases from V and 3 bases from J, with 16 bases between. The CDR3 runs to 15 residues. CDR1 and CDR2 from the germline V gene are SGHNT and YYREEE (reference sequence). CDR3 sequence (DNA): TGTGCCAGCAGCCCCTCTCGTTCGGACGACTATGGCTACACCTTC. This translates into CASSPSRSDDYGYTF.

This chain joins TRBV18 and TRBJ1-4, with D possibly being TRBD1 (5 bases). V lost 4 bases and J 4 bases, leaving 7 bases between the germline ends. Germline assignment: CDR1 KGHSH and CDR2 LQKENI. This CDR3 region has 13 residues. As DNA, the CDR3 is TGTGCCAGCTCACAGGGGCATAATGAAAAACTGTTTTTT. This gives the protein CASSQGHNEKLFF.

V gene TRBV30 combines with J gene TRBJ1-2; D is undetermined. The CDR3 runs 16 residues. CDR1 GTSNPN and CDR2 SVGIG come from the germline V gene (reference sequence). Trimming took 4 bases from V and 5 from J, leaving 23 bases between them. This chain's CDR3 is CAWTHGIPTLPYGYTF. The CDR3 DNA is TGTGCCTGGACACACGGGATTCCTACCTTGCCTTATGGCTACACCTTC.

The V gene is TRBV7-3, the J gene TRBJ2-3; a weak D match, TRBD1 (5 bases). In germline, CDR1 is SGHTA, CDR2 FQGTGA. Trimming left V 1 base short and J 2 bases short, with 13 bases between. The CDR3 spans 16 residues. The CDR3 region is CASSLSRDVNTDTQYF. The CDR3 bases are TGTGCCAGCAGCTTAAGCAGGGATGTCAACACAGATACGCAGTATTTT.

The chain is built from TRBV18 and TRBJ1-1, with a tentative D call TRBD1 (5 bases). Germline assignment: CDR1 KGHSH and CDR2 LQKENI. The V end lost 3 bases, the J end lost 1 base, and 12 bases lay between the germline ends. The CDR3 totals 15 residues. CDR3 in amino acids: CASSPRGGRNTEAFF. The CDR3 DNA is TGTGCCAGCTCACCCCGGGGGGGTCGGAACACTGAAGCTTTCTTT. The entire variable domain, with the rest obtained from reference TRBV18 and TRBJ1-1, is as follows: NAGVMQNPRHLVRRRGQEARLRCSPMKGHSHVYWYRQLPEEGLKFMVYLQKENIIDESGMPKERFSAEFPKEGPSILRIQQVVRGDSAAYFCASSPRGGRNTEAFFGQGTRLTVV.

The V and J genes are TRBV7-2 and TRBJ2-2; 7 bases are shared with TRBD1. The V gene end was trimmed by 5 bases and the J gene end by 5 bases; junction bases not matched to a gene: 11. This CDR3 spans 16 amino acids. Germline CDR1 reads SGHTA; CDR2 reads FQGNSA. The CDR3: CASSPRGGAWTGELFF. The CDR3 DNA sequence: TGTGCCAGCAGCCCAAGAGGGGGCGCATGGACCGGGGAGCTGTTTTTT.

The chain couples TRBV6-1 to TRBJ2-5; unclear D gene. The DNA end lines up better with TRBJ2-7; the J call may be wrong. The CDR3 runs to 11 residues. Germline V gene sequence: CDR1 MNHNS, CDR2 SASEGT. DNA for the CDR3: TGTGCCAGCAGTGCCCCTTACGAGCAGTACTTC. Its translation: CASSAPYEQYF.

The chain links TRBV19 to TRBJ1-2, with a weak D call TRBD1 (6 bases). The V gene's germline CDR1 is LNHDA and CDR2 SQIVND (reference sequence). CDR3 length: 15 residues. V was clipped by 2 bases and J by 1 base, with 11 bases between them. The CDR3 DNA sequence: TGTGCCAGTAGTATATCAGGGGCCGGTAACTATGGCTACACCTTC. Its translation is CASSISGAGNYGYTF.

The chain is built from TRBV6-1 and TRBJ1-1; TRBD1 might be the D (5 bases). Germline assignment: CDR1 MNHNS and CDR2 SASEGT. V shed 6 bases and J shed 5 bases, with 10 bases lying between them. The CDR3 contains 12 residues. The CDR3 nucleotides are TGTGCCAGCAGGGAATGGGGGACTGAAGCTTTCTTT. As protein: CASREWGTEAFF.

V and J are TRBV21-1 and TRBJ2-1; the table's TRBD1 call for D was not verified on the DNA. TRBV21-1 represents a pseudogene. This CDR3 contains 17 residues. This CDR3 is CASSKKWTVFGNNEQFF. The CDR3, as DNA: TGTGCCAGCAGCAAAAAATGGACAGTTTTCGGAAACAATGAGCAGTTCTTC.

This clone was seen only once. Within the sample, other DNA sequences also encode this same CDR3. The rearrangement links TRBV5-1 to TRBJ1-1; D is undetermined. The length of the CDR3 is 11 residues. Per germline, CDR1 SGHRS and CDR2 YFSETQ. Trimming cost V 0 bases and J 4 bases, with 1 base left between them. The CDR3 sequence is CASSLGTEAFF. The CDR3 coding sequence is TGCGCCAGCAGCTTGGGCACTGAAGCTTTCTTT.

The chain recombines TRBV5-1 with TRBJ1-2; D may be TRBD1 (6 bases). In germline, CDR1 is SGHRS, CDR2 YFSETQ. Trimming pared 4 bases from V and 5 bases from J, leaving 12 bases between. This CDR3 comprises 13 residues. The CDR3 DNA reads TGCGCCAGCAGCCCGAAGGGGGTATATGGCTACACCTTC. Amino acids: CASSPKGVYGYTF.

This chain connects TRBV29-1 to TRBJ1-1; D not resolved. The germline V gene has CDR1 SQVTM and CDR2 ANQGSEA. Trimming pared 4 bases from V and 1 base from J, leaving 10 bases between. This CDR3 comprises 13 residues. CDR3 residues: CSVVRSWNTEAFF. The CDR3 bases are TGCAGCGTTGTGCGGAGCTGGAACACTGAAGCTTTCTTT.

J is TRBJ1-2 and V is TRBV6-5; no clear D gene. This CDR3 spans 14 amino acids. The germline V gene has CDR1 MNHEY and CDR2 SVGAGI. Trimming took off 6 bases at V and 4 bases at J, with 15 bases between the two ends. CDR3 DNA: TGTGCCAGCAGGGAACCCGGTGGGTCCTATGGCTACACCTTC. It specifies CASREPGGSYGYTF.